The 22 T cell receptor beta chains below were found in one sample sequenced in a study of beta chain features in type 1 diabetes. Every bit of the isolated RNA underwent reverse transcription, so sequencing read expressed TCRB transcripts. TCRdb keeps only in-frame clones here, not all; method: immunoSEQ multiplex PCR. The table lists around 350,000 clones, over 10% of them singletons, with approximately 0.015% in the top ten. Sequenced material: naive CD4+ T cells from blood. The receptors come from a young man in good health.

The chain uses TRBV6-1 and TRBJ2-3; 11 positions match TRBD2. The CDR3 is 15 amino acids. CDR1 is MNHNS and CDR2 is SASEGT in the germline V gene. The V and J ends lost 5 bases and 6 bases, in that order; junction bases with no gene match: 7. CDR3 sequence reads: CASSKLAGAADTQYF. As DNA, the CDR3 is TGTGCCAGCAGTAAACTAGCGGGAGCGGCGGATACGCAGTATTTT.

As to this clone: Its ends do not fully match the called genes, so a read error is possible. The rearrangement joins TRBV29-1 to TRBJ1-1; 9 bases are shared with TRBD1. CDR3 length: 14 residues. Germline lookup yields CDR1 SQVTM and CDR2 ANQGSEA. The CDR3 loop reads CSVEIRGQGTKAFF. CDR3 DNA sequence: TGCAGCGTTGAAATTCGGGGACAGGGCACTAAAGCTTTCTTT.

This clone came up a few times. The gene calls are TRBV2 and TRBJ1-6; D is possibly TRBD1 (5 bases). The ends were cut back, 1 base at V and 17 bases at J, with 12 bases in the middle. The CDR3 spans 12 residues. CDR1 and CDR2 from the germline V gene are SNHLY and FYNNEI. In DNA, the CDR3 is TGTGCCAGCAGTGAAGGGGACTCGATCTTCCACTTT. Translating gives CASSEGDSIFHF.

The chain recombines TRBV7-2 with TRBJ2-4; unclear D gene. The CDR3 covers 15 residues. Trimming took 2 bases from V and 1 from J, leaving 9 bases between them. Germline V gene lookup returns CDR1 SGHTA and CDR2 FQGNSA. The CDR3 coding sequence is TGTGCCAGCAGCTTAAATCCTGTTGCCAAAAACATTCAGTACTTC. Translated: CASSLNPVAKNIQYF.

In this sample, this clone turned up once. The chain has TRBV6-1 and TRBJ1-5; D remains ambiguous. V was clipped by 8 bases and J by 3 bases, with 11 bases between them. There are 13 residues in the CDR3. The germline gives CDR1 MNHNS, CDR2 SASEGT. The CDR3 nucleotides are TGTGCCAGCGGTTGGCAGGACAATCAGCCCCAGCATTTT. It is translated as CASGWQDNQPQHF.

The chain has TRBV19 and TRBJ2-7; 10 nucleotides match TRBD1. This CDR3 contains 12 residues. Trimming cost V 8 bases and J 3 bases; bases outside gene matches: 1. Per the germline V gene, CDR1 is LNHDA and CDR2 is SQIVND (reference sequence). Written as DNA, the CDR3 is TGTGCCAGTCGGGACAGGGGCTACGAGCAGTACTTC. Protein product: CASRDRGYEQYF.

A remark on this clone: Other DNA variants within this sample encode the same CDR3. This chain uses TRBV27 with TRBJ1-4, with 9 bases matching TRBD1. Germline assignment: CDR1 MNHEY and CDR2 SMNVEV (reference sequence). The CDR3 spans 14 residues. The V and J ends lost 6 bases and 7 bases, in that order; junction bases with no gene match: 6. This chain's CDR3 is CASSRGQGGEKLFF. CDR3 sequence (DNA): TGTGCCAGCAGCCGGGGACAGGGAGGTGAAAAACTGTTTTTT.

This chain connects TRBV6-5 to TRBJ1-3; no reliable D call. In germline, CDR1 is MNHEY, CDR2 SVGAGI. This CDR3 spans 13 amino acids. Trimming took 6 bases from V and 0 from J, leaving 6 bases between them. CDR3 loop: CASRRISGNTIYF. The DNA of the CDR3 is TGTGCCAGCAGGCGAATCTCTGGAAACACCATATATTTT.

A few counts support this clone. J is TRBJ2-2 and V is TRBV9; tentative D call: TRBD1 (6 bases). The CDR3 runs 16 residues. V shed 5 bases and J shed 3 bases, with 17 bases lying between them. Germline-derived CDR1 and CDR2 are SGDLS and YYNGEE. CDR3 protein: CASRMGHPRDTGELFF. The CDR3 region has the DNA TGTGCCAGCAGGATGGGACACCCCAGGGACACCGGGGAGCTGTTTTTT.

The chain recombines TRBV6-5 with TRBJ1-6, with D possibly TRBD1 on 5 matching bases. V dropped 0 bases and J dropped 10 bases, with 13 bases sitting between them. This CDR3 is 15 amino acids long. CDR1 and CDR2 (germline): MNHEY, SVGAGI. The CDR3 protein is CASSYSSGRVSPLHF. The CDR3 nucleotides are TGTGCCAGCAGTTACTCGTCAGGGAGGGTCTCACCCCTCCACTTT.

Of note for this clone: Other DNA sequences in the same sample also yield this CDR3. The genes are TRBV2 and TRBJ2-5; D is ambiguous. With 6 bases removed from V and 3 bases from J, the gap between germline ends came to 5 bases. Looked up from germline, CDR1 is SNHLY and CDR2 is FYNNEI. There are 11 residues in the CDR3. Here the CDR3 DNA reads TGTGCCAGCAGACGCGAAGAGACCCAGTACTTC. As protein: CASRREETQYF.

This clone was seen more than once but under ten times. The chain combines TRBV18 with TRBJ2-5; a weak D match, TRBD1 (5 bases). The CDR3 contains 16 residues. Between the trimmed V and J ends, which lost 3 bases and 2 bases, there was a span of 16 bases. The V gene's germline CDR1 is KGHSH and CDR2 LQKENI. CDR3 nucleotides: TGTGCCAGCTCACCCCTTGCTTCGGCAGGGCAAGAGACCCAGTACTTC. It encodes CASSPLASAGQETQYF.

The chain recombines TRBV18 with TRBJ2-1; TRBD2 agrees at 9 bases. After removal of 2 bases from V and 11 bases from J, the junction contained 7 bases not matched to a gene. This CDR3 contains 14 residues. Per germline, CDR1 KGHSH and CDR2 LQKENI. The CDR3 nucleotides are TGTGCCAGCTCACCAGGGACTAGCAGTAAAAAGCAGTTCTTC. This sequence encodes CASSPGTSSKKQFF.

The V and J genes are TRBV18 and TRBJ2-1; 7 bases fit TRBD2. V lost 1 base, J lost 3 bases, and 3 bases stayed unmatched. Germline CDR1 reads KGHSH; CDR2 reads LQKENI. This CDR3 has 15 amino acids. In DNA form, the CDR3 reads TGTGCCAGCTCACCACGCCAGCGGGGCTACAATGAGCAGTTCTTC. It translates to CASSPRQRGYNEQFF.

The chain links TRBV29-1 to TRBJ2-7, with D possibly matching TRBD2 (7 bases). V lost 7 bases, J lost 2 bases, and 21 bases lay in between. Per germline, CDR1 SQVTM and CDR2 ANQGSEA. The CDR3 spans 15 residues. In nucleotides, the CDR3 is TGCAGCGCCTCGTCGGGCGGGGGCCTTACCTACGAGCAGTACTTC. This codes for CSASSGGGLTYEQYF.

This clone came up once. The chain uses TRBV28 and TRBJ2-1; no firm D call. Trimming stripped 10 bases from V and 4 bases from J, with 8 bases between. Germline V gives CDR1 MDHEN, CDR2 SYDVKM. The CDR3 contains 11 residues. The CDR3 DNA reads as TGTGCCACCCTGTTGTACAATGAGCAGTTCTTC. Its translation is CATLLYNEQFF.

The chain combines TRBV7-2 with TRBJ2-7, with 7 nucleotides matching TRBD1. Trimming removed 5 bases from V and 4 bases from J; junction bases left unmatched: 11. The CDR3 is 15 residues long. Looked up from germline, CDR1 is SGHTA and CDR2 is FQGNSA. The CDR3 region has the DNA TGTGCCAGCAGCACTAACAGGGGTTCCGAGTACGAGCAGTACTTC. This encodes CASSTNRGSEYEQYF.

The rearrangement joins TRBV4-3 to TRBJ1-2; possible D gene TRBD1, 6 bases. The germline gives CDR1 LGHNA, CDR2 YSLEER. CDR3 size: 14 residues. Trimming pared 4 bases from V and 2 bases from J, leaving 11 bases between. CDR3: CASSLQGNNYGYTF. The CDR3, as DNA: TGCGCCAGCAGCCTTCAGGGGAACAACTATGGCTACACCTTC.

The chain carries TRBV28 and TRBJ2-2, with 8 nucleotides matching TRBD2. This CDR3 region has 14 residues. Per germline, CDR1 MDHEN and CDR2 SYDVKM. V trimming: 6 bases; J trimming: 7 bases; junction bases outside the gene matches: 7. The CDR3 here is CASSRGGRIGELFF. In DNA form, the CDR3 reads TGTGCCAGCAGCCGCGGGGGGCGAATCGGGGAGCTGTTTTTT.

This chain links TRBV7-9 with TRBJ2-3; a possible D gene is TRBD2 (6 bases). The CDR3 sequence is 15 residues long. CDR1 SEHNR and CDR2 FQNEAQ come from the germline V gene (reference sequence). Trimming took 4 bases from V and 2 from J, leaving 13 bases between them. The CDR3 DNA reads TGTGCCAGCAGCTCTCGCGGGGATATCACAGATACGCAGTATTTT. This translates into CASSSRGDITDTQYF.

The J gene is TRBJ2-1, the V gene TRBV30; D gene uncertain. V was pared by 2 bases and J by 13 bases, with 15 bases between. CDR3 length: 12 amino acids. Germline V gene data show CDR1 as GTSNPN and CDR2 as SVGIG (reference sequence). The CDR3 DNA is TGTGCCTGGAGTTCCCTTTTACAGTCTCAGTTCTTC. This sequence encodes CAWSSLLQSQFF.

A few counts support this clone. V gene TRBV20-1 combines with J gene TRBJ2-7, with unresolved D. From germline, CDR1 is DFQATT and CDR2 SNEGSKA (reference sequence). The CDR3 runs to 11 residues. With 3 bases removed from V and 4 bases from J, the gap between germline ends came to 7 bases. The CDR3: CSARPVYEQYF. The CDR3 region has the DNA TGCAGTGCTAGGCCGGTATACGAGCAGTACTTC.